This section outlines one T cell receptor (beta chain) sequence together with its context. This clone has more than one count but fewer than ten. Its antigen target is currently unknown. The record has no base qualities; no much larger clone is one base away. TCRbeta CDR3 regions were amplified from genomic DNA using the immunoSEQ Assay, a bias-controlled multiplex PCR. In the source study's methods: The number of nucleated cells in each sample was estimated from the amplification of reference gene primers within the assay. To quantify the absolute abundance of each unique TCRbeta CDR3 rearrangement, sequence reads were collapsed and filtered. For each sample, productive Simpson clonality was calculated by taking the square root of Simpson's diversity index across productive rearrangements. In TCRdb, the immuneACCESS table is reduced to in-frame sequences with V and J assigned. These tables do not hold every clone; where another copy was compared, an unresolved V gene accounts for under half, and the others remain unexplained. D and trimming were read from the DNA, whereas the V and J calls and clone size are those reported in that table. The table for this sample lists over 110,000 clones; about 90% of them were counted only once. The top ten hold over 9% of the sample.

The sample belongs to a study of blood T cell repertoires in COVID-19 (dated by TCRdb to the early 2020s). A note on the overall study: Samples covering the acute and convalescent phases of COVID-19 were provided by collaborators in the United States, Italy and Spain. The material from the prospective study consisted of cDNA or gDNA derived from T cells, B-cell-depleted T cells, or PBMCs. Deeply sampled blood TCRbeta repertoires from subjects exposed to, actively infected with, or recovered from COVID-19 were included in the dataset. The repertoires were released in a freely available public database intended as a resource for research on the immune response to SARS-CoV-2. The samples were drawn from two sources: the first 160 participants of the ongoing ImmuneRACE study, and over 950 subjects contributed by 6 global collaborators. Nearly every sample came with metadata listing a de-identified subject ID, COVID-19 status, age in years and sex. Where HLA class I and class II types were available, the types were taken from metadata supplied by the sample provider, not from assay-based typing.

Participants in the prospective study were aged roughly 18 to 100 years, lived in about two dozen United States geographic areas, and enrolled through a virtual design. To assign participants to cohorts, the prospective study relied on clinical history that participants themselves reported in a screening survey and a study questionnaire. For ImmuneRACE Cohort 3, a participant was defined as recovered based on two consecutive negative NP/OP PCR tests, clearance by a healthcare professional, or resolution of symptoms. Mobile phlebotomists in the prospective study collected whole blood, serum and a nasopharyngeal or oropharyngeal swab from every participant. Additional blood draws and questionnaires over an approximately two-month period could optionally be provided by prospective study participants. Before DNA extraction, blood samples from the prospective study were shipped at room temperature or frozen.

The CDR3, cysteine through phenylalanine, is 16 amino acids long. Solely the CDR3 DNA is kept, with 48 bases framed from the first base. Relative to germline, V is missing 7 bases and J is missing 1 base, with 10 bases of the junction outside any gene match. For CDR1 and CDR2, the germline V gene lists MDHEN and SYDVKM. The paper as a whole reports these results and caveats: How much clinical and demographic metadata was included differed by source and by participant, and the metadata was provided uncurated.

The rearranged segments are TRBV28 and TRBJ1-5; 7 bases in between match TRBD1. Sequencing was performed on PBMCs or T cells enriched from blood (not recorded which). The source is a man aged 55-75 years who had recovered from COVID-19. The nucleotides are TGTGCCAGCACCGGTTCCGGACAGGCCAGCAATCAGCCCCAGCATTTT. It encodes CASTGSGQASNQPQHF.